The T cell receptor beta chain under discussion was sequenced for a study of cytomegalovirus exposure and HLA in healthy donors. PCR involved 60 Vbeta and 13 Jbeta primers. In the original processing: Among the unique TCR beta chains that a later analysis counted, 75 million to 85 million in all, around 11 million were shared. Some clones are missing from TCRdb's copy, which holds only in-frame ones; the method was immunoSEQ multiplex PCR. The V and J calls and clone size were taken over from that table, and D and trimming were inferred from the DNA. Found here are around 150,000 clones, around 77% of them singletons; the top ten hold roughly 2%. Study-level points and caveats: HLA-A and HLA-B allele assignments for most subjects were reportedly predicted accurately using TCR beta sequences. In a later analysis, donors in an Asian-associated ancestry cluster reportedly had fewer N-insertions in productive TCRs than the cohort mean.

This clone has more than one count but fewer than ten. Its antigen is still unknown. CDR1 is MDHEN, CDR2 SYDVKM, per germline. Trimming stripped 1 base from V and 3 bases from J, with 10 bases between. CDR3 size: 14 residues. This TCR was sampled from a man aged 25 to 45 in good health and CMV-seronegative. Sequencing was done on a sample of PBMCs. The chain joins TRBV28 to TRBJ2-7; D is uncertain. The CDR3 is CASSLSRHLYEQYF. The CDR3 coding sequence is TGTGCCAGCAGTTTATCCCGACACCTCTACGAGCAGTACTTC.